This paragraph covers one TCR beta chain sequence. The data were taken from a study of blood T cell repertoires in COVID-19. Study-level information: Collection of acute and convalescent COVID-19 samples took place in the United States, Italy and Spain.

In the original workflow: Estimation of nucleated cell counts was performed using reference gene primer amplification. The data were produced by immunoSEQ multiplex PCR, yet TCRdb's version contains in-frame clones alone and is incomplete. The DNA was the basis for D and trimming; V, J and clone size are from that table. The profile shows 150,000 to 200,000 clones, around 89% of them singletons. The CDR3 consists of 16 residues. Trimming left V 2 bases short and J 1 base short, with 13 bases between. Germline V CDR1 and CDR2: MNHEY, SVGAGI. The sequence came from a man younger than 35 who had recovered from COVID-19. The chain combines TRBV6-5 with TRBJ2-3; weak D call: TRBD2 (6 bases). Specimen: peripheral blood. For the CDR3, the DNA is TGTGCCAGCAGTTACGGAGAGGGCGGGGGCACAGATACGCAGTATTTT. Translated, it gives CASSYGEGGGTDTQYF.